This T cell receptor (beta chain) was captured by sequencing in a study of T cell clusters in autoimmune cytopenias. Study results and caveats: Functional roles of the in silico T cell clusters still await experimental validation.

One tube held mixed TRB-A and TRB-B primer pools for touch-down PCR. Reanalyzing the multiplex PCR reads, TCRdb keeps one entry per CDR3 protein, without DNA. With 11,000 or so distinct CDR3 sequences in the sample, the ten largest clones hold 23%. TRB was amplified from around 0.25 ug of peripheral blood genomic DNA per sample. Concerning this clonotype: The target antigen is unknown.

The CDR3 contains 14 residues. Another study also made use of these data, one on T cell repertoires in aging, cancer and after chemotherapy.

This TCR was recovered from a human donor in good health. The rearrangement uses TRBV12-3 or TRBV12-4 and TRBJ2-7. The sequenced sample consisted of peripheral blood. The CDR3 spells CASSLSRGVREQYF.